This T cell receptor (beta chain) was sequenced for a study of control samples from healthy donors and cancer patients (dated by TCRdb to 2019 to 2021). The library was prepared using the immunoSEQ multiplex PCR assay. TCRdb holds this immuneACCESS table with in-frame rearrangements only. Some clones are missing; in checked studies, unresolved V genes explain under half, and the rest has no known cause. The sample table shows 150,000 to 200,000 clones, and 90% to 95% are seen once. The top ten constitute about 1.6% of the sample. Per the germline V gene, SGHRS is the CDR1 and YFSETQ is the CDR2. The CDR3 runs 13 residues from the cysteine to the phenylalanine. The kept DNA is CDR3 alone, 39 bases in frame from the first base. V sheds 4 bases and J sheds 2 bases, leaving 9 bases between their ends. Remarks on this clone: Its antigen is still unknown. Per-base quality was not reported, and no clone a single base away is much larger than it.

Sequenced: blood. The chain links TRBV5-1 with TRBJ1-1; perhaps TRBD1 is the D gene, with 5 bases matching. This receptor was obtained from a woman aged 25 to 39 in good health. This receptor has the CDR3 CASSPQENTEAFF. The DNA is as follows: TGCGCCAGCAGCCCACAGGAAAACACTGAAGCTTTCTTT.